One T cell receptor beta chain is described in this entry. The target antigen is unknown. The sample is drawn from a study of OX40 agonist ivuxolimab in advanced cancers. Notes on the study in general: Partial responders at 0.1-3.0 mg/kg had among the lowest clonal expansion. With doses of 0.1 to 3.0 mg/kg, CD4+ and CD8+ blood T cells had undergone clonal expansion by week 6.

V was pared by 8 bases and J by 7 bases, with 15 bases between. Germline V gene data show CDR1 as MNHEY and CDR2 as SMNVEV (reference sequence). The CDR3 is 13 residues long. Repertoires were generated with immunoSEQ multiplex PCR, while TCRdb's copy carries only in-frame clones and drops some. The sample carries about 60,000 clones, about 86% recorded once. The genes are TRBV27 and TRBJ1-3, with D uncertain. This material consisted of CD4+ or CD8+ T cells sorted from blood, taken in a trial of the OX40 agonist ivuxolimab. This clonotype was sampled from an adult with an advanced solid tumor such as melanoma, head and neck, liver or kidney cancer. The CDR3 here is CASSRRGGNTIYF. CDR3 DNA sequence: TGTGCCAGCTCCCGTCGGGGTGGGAACACCATATATTTT.